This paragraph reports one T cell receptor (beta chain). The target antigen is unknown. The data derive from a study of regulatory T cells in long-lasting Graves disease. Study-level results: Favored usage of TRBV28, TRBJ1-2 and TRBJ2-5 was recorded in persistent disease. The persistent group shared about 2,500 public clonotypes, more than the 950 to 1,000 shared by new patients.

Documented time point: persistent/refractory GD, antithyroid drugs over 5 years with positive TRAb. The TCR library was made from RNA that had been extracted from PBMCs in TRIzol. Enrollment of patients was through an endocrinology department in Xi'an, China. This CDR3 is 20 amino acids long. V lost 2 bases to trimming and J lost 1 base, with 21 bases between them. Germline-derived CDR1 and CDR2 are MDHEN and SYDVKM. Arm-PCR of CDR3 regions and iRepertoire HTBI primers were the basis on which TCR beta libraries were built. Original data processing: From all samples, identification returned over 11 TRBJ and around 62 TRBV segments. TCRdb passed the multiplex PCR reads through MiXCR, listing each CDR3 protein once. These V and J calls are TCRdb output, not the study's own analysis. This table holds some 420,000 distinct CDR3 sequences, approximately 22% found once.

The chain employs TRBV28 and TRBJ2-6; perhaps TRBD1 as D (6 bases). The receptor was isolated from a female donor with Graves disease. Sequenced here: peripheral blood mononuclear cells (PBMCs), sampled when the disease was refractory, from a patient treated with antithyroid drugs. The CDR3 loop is CASSLARTAGPLSGANVLTF. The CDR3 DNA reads TGTGCCAGCAGTTTAGCCAGGACAGCAGGGCCTTTGTCTGGGGCCAACGTCCTGACTTTC.